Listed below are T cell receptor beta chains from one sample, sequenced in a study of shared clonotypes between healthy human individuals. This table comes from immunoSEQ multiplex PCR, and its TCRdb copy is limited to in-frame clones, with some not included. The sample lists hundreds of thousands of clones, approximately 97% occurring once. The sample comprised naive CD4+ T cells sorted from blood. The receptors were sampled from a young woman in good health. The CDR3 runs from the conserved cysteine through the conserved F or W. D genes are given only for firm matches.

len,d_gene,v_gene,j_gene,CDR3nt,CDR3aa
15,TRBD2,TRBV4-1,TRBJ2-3,TGCGCCAGCAGCCGACTAGCGGGGAGCACAGATACGCAGTATTTT,CASSRLAGSTDTQYF
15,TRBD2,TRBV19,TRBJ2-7,TGTGCCAGTAGTAACATATGGCGGGAGAATAAGGAGCAGTACTTC,CASSNIWRENKEQYF
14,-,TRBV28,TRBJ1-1,TGTGCCAGCAGCATCTCCACGAGTGAGGGTGAAGCTTTCTTT,CASSISTSEGEAFF
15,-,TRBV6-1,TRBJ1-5,TGTGCCAGCAGTGAAATGTGGCCAGGGGTGCAGCCCCAGCATTTT,CASSEMWPGVQPQHF
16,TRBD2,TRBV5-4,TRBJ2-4,TGTGCCAGCAGCTTGGCCAGCGGGAGGGCCGGGGACATTCAGTACTTC,CASSLASGRAGDIQYF
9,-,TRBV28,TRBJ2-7,TGTGCCAGCAGTGGGAAGCAGTACTTC,CASSGKQYF
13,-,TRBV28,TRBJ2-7,TGTGCCAGCAGGCCAGGGAGCTCCTACGAGCAGTACTTC,CASRPGSSYEQYF
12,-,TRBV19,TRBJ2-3,TGTGCCAGTGGACAGACCACAGATACGCAGTATTTT,CASGQTTDTQYF
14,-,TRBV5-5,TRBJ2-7,TGTGCCAGCAGCTTGACAGGGTTCCCCTACGAGCAGTACTTC,CASSLTGFPYEQYF
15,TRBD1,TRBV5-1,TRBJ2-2,TGCGCCAGCAGCTTCACAGGGGGGAACACCGGGGAGCTGTTTTTT,CASSFTGGNTGELFF
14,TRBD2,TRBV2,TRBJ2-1,TGTGCCAGAGAAGCTAGCGGGGGATACAATGAGCAGTTCTTC,CAREASGGYNEQFF
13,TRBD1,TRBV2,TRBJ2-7,TGTGCCAGCACGGGACAGGGGGCCGGAGAGCAGTACTTC,CASTGQGAGEQYF
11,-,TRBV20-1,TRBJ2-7,TGCAGTGCTCCAGGGACCTACGAGCAGTACTTC,CSAPGTYEQYF
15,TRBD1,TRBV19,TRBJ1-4,TGTGCCTGTGCTGGGACAGCGCTATCTAATGAAAAACTGTTTTTT,CACAGTALSNEKLFF
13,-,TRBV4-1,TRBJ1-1,TGCGCCAGCAGCGTTGACAGGAACACTGAAGCTTTCTTT,CASSVDRNTEAFF